The present entry profiles one TCR beta chain with its context. These data are taken from a study of blood T cells in healthy people across ages. The authors ran a second PCR of 7 to 11 cycles using a sample-barcoded 5' primer and a J-beta primer mix. TCRdb recomputed calls from the 5' RACE reads with MiXCR, one row per CDR3 protein. The sample includes about 720,000 distinct CDR3 sequences, about a fifth of them seen just once. Sequencing was performed on blood. The TCR comes from a man aged 65 to 79 in good health.

Here the CDR3 reads CASRRPFLPDTQYF. CDR3 in DNA: TGTGCCAGCCGAAGACCCTTCTTACCAGATACGCAGTATTTT. This chain links TRBV28 with TRBJ2-3; D gene ambiguous. There are 14 residues in the CDR3. V gave up 8 bases and J gave up 4 bases, with 16 bases separating them. CDR1 is MDHEN and CDR2 is SYDVKM in the germline V gene. The whole variable domain, remainder taken from reference TRBV28 and TRBJ2-3, is DVKVTQSSRYLVKRTGEKVFLECVQDMDHENMFWYRQDPGLGLRLIYFSYDVKMKEKGDIPEGYSVSREKKERFSLILESASTNQTSMYLCASRRPFLPDTQYFGPGTRLTVL.